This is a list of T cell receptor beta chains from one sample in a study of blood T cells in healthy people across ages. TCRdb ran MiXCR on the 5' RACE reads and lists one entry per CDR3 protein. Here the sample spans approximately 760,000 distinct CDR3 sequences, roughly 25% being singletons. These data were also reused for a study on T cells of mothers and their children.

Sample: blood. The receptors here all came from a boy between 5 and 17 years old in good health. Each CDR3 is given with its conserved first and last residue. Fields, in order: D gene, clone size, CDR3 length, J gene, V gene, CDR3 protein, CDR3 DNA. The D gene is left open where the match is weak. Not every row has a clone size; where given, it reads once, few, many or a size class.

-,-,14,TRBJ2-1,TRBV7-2,CASTGRGANNEQFF,TGTGCCAGCACCGGCAGGGGAGCGAACAATGAGCAGTTCTTC
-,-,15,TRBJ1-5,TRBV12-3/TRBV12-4,CASSRGHGSNQPQHF,TGTGCCAGCAGTAGGGGACACGGGAGCAATCAGCCCCAGCATTTT
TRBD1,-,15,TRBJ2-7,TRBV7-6,CASSQGTGGAWEQYF,TGTGCCAGCAGCCAAGGGACAGGGGGCGCTTGGGAGCAGTACTTC
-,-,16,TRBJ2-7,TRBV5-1,CASSLGAGDPSYEQYF,TGCGCCAGCAGCTTGGGAGCCGGGGATCCTTCCTACGAGCAGTACTTC
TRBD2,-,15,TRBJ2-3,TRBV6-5,CASRAGLAGTDTQYF,TGTGCCAGCAGGGCAGGACTAGCGGGCACAGATACGCAGTATTTT
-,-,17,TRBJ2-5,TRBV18,CASSPIIILGGAETQYF,TGTGCCAGCTCACCAATAATAATCCTGGGGGGTGCGGAGACCCAGTACTTC
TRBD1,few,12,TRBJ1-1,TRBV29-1,CSAGTVNTEAFF,TGCAGCGCCGGGACAGTGAACACTGAAGCTTTCTTT
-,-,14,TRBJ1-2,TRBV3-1,CASSQEGAGRGYTF,TGTGCCAGCAGCCAAGAGGGGGCAGGGAGAGGCTACACCTTC
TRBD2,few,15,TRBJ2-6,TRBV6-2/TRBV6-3,CASTSGRTGANVLTF,TGTGCCAGCACTAGCGGGAGGACCGGGGCCAACGTCCTGACTTTC
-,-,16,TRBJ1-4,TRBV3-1,CASSQETGRTNEKLFF,TGTGCCAGCAGCCAAGAAACAGGGAGGACTAATGAAAAACTGTTTTTT
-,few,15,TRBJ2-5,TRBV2,CASSEGESSQETQYF,TGTGCCAGCAGTGAAGGGGAGTCTAGCCAAGAGACCCAGTACTTC
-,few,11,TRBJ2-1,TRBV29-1,CSSAVYNEQFF,TGCAGCAGCGCGGTTTACAATGAGCAGTTCTTC
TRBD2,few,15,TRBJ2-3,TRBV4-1,CASSQAGGDFDTQYF,TGCGCCAGCAGCCAAGCGGGGGGGGATTTCGATACGCAGTATTTT
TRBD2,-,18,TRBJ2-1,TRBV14,CASSQDLPLAGGVNEQFF,TGTGCCAGCAGCCAAGATCTACCCTTAGCGGGGGGTGTCAATGAGCAGTTCTTC
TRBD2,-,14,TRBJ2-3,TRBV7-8,CASSPGTSINTQYF,TGTGCCAGCAGCCCTGGGACTAGCATAAATACGCAGTATTTT
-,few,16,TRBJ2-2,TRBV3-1,CASSLRTIANTGELFF,TGTGCCAGCAGCCTCCGGACAATCGCGAACACCGGGGAGCTGTTTTTT
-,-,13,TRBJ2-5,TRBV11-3,CASSLGTMRTQYF,TGTGCCAGCAGCTTAGGGACTATGAGGACCCAGTACTTC
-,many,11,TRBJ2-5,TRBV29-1,CSVEDPETQYF,TGCAGCGTTGAGGATCCGGAGACCCAGTACTTC
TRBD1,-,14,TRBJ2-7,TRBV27,CASNPDRVMNEQYF,TGTGCCAGCAACCCGGACAGGGTAATGAACGAGCAGTACTTC
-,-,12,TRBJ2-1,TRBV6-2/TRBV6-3,CASGPFYNEQFF,TGTGCCAGCGGGCCGTTTTACAATGAGCAGTTCTTC
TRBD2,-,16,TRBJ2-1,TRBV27,CASSPRPGLAGGEQFF,TGTGCCAGCAGTCCCAGACCGGGACTAGCGGGAGGGGAGCAGTTCTTC
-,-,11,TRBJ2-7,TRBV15,CATSTGNEQYF,TGTGCCACCAGCACAGGTAACGAGCAGTACTTC
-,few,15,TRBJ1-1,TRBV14,CASSQDGGKNTEAFF,TGTGCCAGCAGCCAAGATGGCGGAAAGAACACTGAAGCTTTCTTT
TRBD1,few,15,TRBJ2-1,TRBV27,CASSLSWTGVYEQFF,TGTGCCAGCAGTTTATCTTGGACAGGGGTCTATGAGCAGTTCTTC
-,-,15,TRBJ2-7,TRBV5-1,CASSLDGEGPYEQYF,TGCGCCAGCAGCTTGGATGGAGAGGGCCCTTACGAGCAGTACTTC
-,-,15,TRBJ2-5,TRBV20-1,CSARDSQRAQETQYF,TGCAGTGCTAGAGATTCCCAGAGAGCCCAAGAGACCCAGTACTTC
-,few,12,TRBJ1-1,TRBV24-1,CATSDMNTEAFF,TGTGCCACCAGTGATATGAACACTGAAGCTTTCTTT
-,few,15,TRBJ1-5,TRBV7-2,CASSQDSSRGWPQHF,TGTGCCAGCAGCCAGGACTCCTCTCGGGGGTGGCCCCAGCATTTT
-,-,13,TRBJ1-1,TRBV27,CASSLWSGGEAFF,TGTGCCAGCAGTTTATGGAGCGGGGGTGAAGCTTTCTTT
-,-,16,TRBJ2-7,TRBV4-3,CASSQDPQGSSYEQYF,TGCGCCAGCAGCCAAGACCCTCAGGGGAGCTCCTACGAGCAGTACTTC
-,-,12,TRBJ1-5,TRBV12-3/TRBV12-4,CAISKEGEPQHF,TGTGCCATCTCAAAGGAGGGGGAGCCCCAGCATTTT
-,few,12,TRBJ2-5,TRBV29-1,CSGVREKETQYF,TGCAGCGGAGTGCGGGAAAAAGAGACCCAGTACTTC
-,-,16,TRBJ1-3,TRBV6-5,CASSYSSPTLRNTIYF,TGTGCCAGCAGTTACTCGAGTCCGACCTTAAGAAACACCATATATTTT
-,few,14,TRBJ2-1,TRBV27,CASSLQGAWNEQFF,TGTGCCAGCAGCCTCCAGGGCGCCTGGAATGAGCAGTTCTTC
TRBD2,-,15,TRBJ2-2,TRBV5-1,CASSMTSGIGGELFF,TGCGCCAGCAGCATGACTAGCGGGATAGGCGGGGAGCTGTTTTTT
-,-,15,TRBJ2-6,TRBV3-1,CASSDQASGANVLTF,TGTGCCAGCAGTGACCAGGCCTCTGGGGCCAACGTCCTGACTTTC
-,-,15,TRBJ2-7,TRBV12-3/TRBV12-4,CASSDQDRISYEQYF,TGTGCCAGCAGTGACCAGGACAGAATCTCCTACGAGCAGTACTTC
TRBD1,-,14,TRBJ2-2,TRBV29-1,CSVIRTGGSGELFF,TGCAGCGTCATAAGGACAGGGGGCTCCGGGGAGCTGTTTTTT
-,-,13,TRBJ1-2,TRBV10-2,CASSDMTDYGYTF,TGCGCCAGCAGTGATATGACGGACTATGGCTACACCTTC
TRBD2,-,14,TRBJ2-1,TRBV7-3,CASSFLAGYNEQLF,TGTGCCAGCAGCTTCTTAGCGGGCTACAATGAGCAGCTCTTC
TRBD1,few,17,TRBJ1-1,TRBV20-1,CSARDLYSGGANTEAFF,TGCAGTGCTAGAGATCTTTATTCAGGGGGAGCGAACACTGAAGCTTTCTTT
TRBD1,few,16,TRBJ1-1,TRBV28,CASSSPTGSTNTEAFF,TGTGCCAGCAGTTCTCCGACAGGGTCGACGAACACTGAAGCTTTCTTT
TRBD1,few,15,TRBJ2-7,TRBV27,CATRTTGGSSYEQYF,TGTGCCACCAGAACGACAGGGGGCAGCTCCTACGAGCAGTACTTC
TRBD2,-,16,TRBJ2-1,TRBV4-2,CASSQVLAGGMGEQFF,TGTGCCAGCAGCCAAGTACTAGCGGGAGGAATGGGTGAGCAGTTCTTC
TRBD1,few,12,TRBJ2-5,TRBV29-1,CSVEGQGETQYF,TGCAGCGTTGAAGGACAGGGAGAGACCCAGTACTTC
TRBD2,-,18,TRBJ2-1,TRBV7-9,CASRNDLVRSGNYNEQFF,TGTGCCAGCAGGAATGATCTCGTGAGAAGCGGGAATTACAATGAGCAGTTCTTC
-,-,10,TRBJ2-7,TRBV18,CASSLSEQYF,TGTGCCAGCTCTCTCTCCGAGCAGTACTTC
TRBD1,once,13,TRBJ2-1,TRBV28,CASSRDRGETPYF,TGTGCCAGCAGCAGAGACAGGGGAGAGACCCCGTACTTC
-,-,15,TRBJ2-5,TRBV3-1,CASSQFQAVQETQYF,TGTGCCAGCAGCCAATTCCAAGCGGTCCAAGAGACCCAGTACTTC
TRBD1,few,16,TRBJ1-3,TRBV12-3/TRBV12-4,CASSSQGVYSGNTIYF,TGTGCCAGCAGTTCCCAGGGGGTATACTCTGGAAACACCATATATTTT
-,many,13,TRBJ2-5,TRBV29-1,CSVEHGFEETQYF,TGCAGCGTTGAACACGGGTTTGAAGAGACCCAGTACTTC